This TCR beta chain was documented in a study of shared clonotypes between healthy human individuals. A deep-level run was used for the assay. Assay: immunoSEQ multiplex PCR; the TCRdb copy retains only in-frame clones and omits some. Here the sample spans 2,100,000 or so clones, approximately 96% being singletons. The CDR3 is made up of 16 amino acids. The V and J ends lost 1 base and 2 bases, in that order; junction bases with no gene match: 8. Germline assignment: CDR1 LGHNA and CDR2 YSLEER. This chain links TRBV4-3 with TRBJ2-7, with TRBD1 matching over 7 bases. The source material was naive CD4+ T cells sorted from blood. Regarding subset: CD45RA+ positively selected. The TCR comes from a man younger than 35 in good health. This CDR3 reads CASSQARGPSTYEQYF. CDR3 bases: TGCGCCAGCAGCCAAGCGAGGGGGCCTTCCACCTACGAGCAGTACTTC.